This T cell receptor (beta chain) was captured in a study of T cells in Graves' hyperthyroidism and ophthalmopathy. Study at large: Any treatment followed the collection of peripheral blood at initial diagnosis.

Overall study findings and caveats: Prediction of ophthalmopathy progression came a median around 6 months pre-onset.

CDR3 length: 16 residues. With V trimmed by 4 bases and J by 4 bases, 6 bases remained unmatched. Germline-derived CDR1 and CDR2 are SGDLS and YYNGEE. Patients showing uncontrolled infection, other autoimmune disease, pregnancy or lactation were ineligible. On the basis of clinical symptoms, serum thyroxine and TRAb, thyroid ultrasound and orbital computed tomography, diagnoses were made. This clonotype was observed at least ten times. Antigen specificity is unknown. The TCR beta CDR3 regions underwent amplification using RNA transcripts as the source. During a first-round RT-PCR of the TCR CDR3, the HTBI primer set was used. From the multiplex PCR reads, TCRdb called clonotypes with MiXCR, one entry per CDR3 protein. The sample holds under 300,000 distinct CDR3 sequences; roughly 15% are singletons and the top ten take approximately 12%.

Sequences were obtained from blood. This TCR derives from a woman aged 40 to 50 with Graves' hyperthyroidism that later progressed to Graves' ophthalmopathy. The rearrangement uses TRBV9 and TRBJ2-5, with 14 bases lining up with TRBD2. This chain's CDR3 is CASSPLGLAGGETQYF. For the CDR3, the DNA is TGTGCCAGCAGCCCATTAGGACTAGCGGGAGGAGAGACCCAGTACTTC.